Presented here are 10 T cell receptor beta chains from one specimen sequenced in a study of cytomegalovirus exposure and HLA in healthy donors. Profiled with immunoSEQ multiplex PCR; TCRdb holds only in-frame clones, not every one. The sample consists of 35,000 to 50,000 clones, 92% of them appearing once. Specimen: PBMCs. Every receptor here comes from a man younger than 30 in good health and CMV-seronegative.

This chain links TRBV4-2 with TRBJ2-7; 8 nucleotides match TRBD1. V shed 2 bases and J 2 bases; nucleotides not matched to a gene: 5. The CDR3 is 15 amino acids. Germline V gene sequence: CDR1 LGHNA, CDR2 YNFKEQ. Here the CDR3 reads CASSQTTGEPYEQYF. CDR3 coding DNA: TGTGCCAGCAGCCAAACGACAGGGGAGCCCTACGAGCAGTACTTC.

The chain couples TRBV7-9 to TRBJ2-7, with 7 bases matching TRBD1. Trimming cost V 6 bases and J 4 bases; bases outside gene matches: 6. The germline V gene has CDR1 SEHNR and CDR2 FQNEAQ (reference sequence). The CDR3 spans 13 residues. The chain's CDR3 is CASSPGTEYEQYF. The CDR3 nucleotides read TGTGCCAGCAGTCCCGGGACAGAGTACGAGCAGTACTTC.

This chain connects TRBV7-9 to TRBJ1-1, with D perhaps TRBD1 (5 bases). This CDR3 is built from 14 residues. V lost 5 bases, J lost 4 bases, and 14 bases lay in between. Germline values: CDR1 SEHNR, CDR2 FQNEAQ (reference sequence). Written as DNA, the CDR3 is TGTGCCAGCAGCCCACCGGGGGGTGGCACTGAAGCTTTCTTT. Residues: CASSPPGGGTEAFF.

J is TRBJ2-1 and V is TRBV11-2, with a possible D match to TRBD2 (6 bases). This CDR3 spans 16 amino acids. Germline CDR1 is SGHAT and CDR2 is FQNNGV. The V gene lost 1 base and the J gene lost 5 bases, with 15 bases spanning the gap. Here the CDR3 DNA reads TGTGCCAGCAGCTTAGTCAAGGCTAGCGCCGACAATGAGCAGTTCTTC. It encodes CASSLVKASADNEQFF.

The DNA for the CDR3 is TGTGCCAGCAGCCTCGGGTGGGAAGAGACCCAGTACTTC. Its protein product is CASSLGWEETQYF. The chain joins TRBV7-3 to TRBJ2-5; unclear D gene. The CDR3 extends over 13 amino acids. Per germline, CDR1 SGHTA and CDR2 FQGTGA. V was trimmed by 5 bases and J by 3 bases, leaving 10 bases between them.

The chain links TRBV9 to TRBJ1-3, with D possibly being TRBD1 (5 bases). Trimming pared 0 bases from V and 7 bases from J, leaving 14 bases between. Germline lookup yields CDR1 SGDLS and CDR2 YYNGEE. This CDR3 has 15 residues. The CDR3 region is CASSVAAGMGNTIYF. The DNA for the CDR3 is TGTGCCAGCAGCGTAGCGGCAGGGATGGGTAACACCATATATTTT.

This clone occurred once. V is TRBV7-2 and J is TRBJ2-3; 11 bases are shared with TRBD2. CDR1 and CDR2 (germline): SGHTA, FQGNSA. The length of the CDR3 is 16 residues. V shed 0 bases, J shed 9 bases, and the junction held 8 bases outside the gene matches. CDR3 in amino acids: CASSLASGGGQGTQYF. The DNA for the CDR3 is TGTGCCAGCAGCTTAGCTAGCGGGGGGGGTCAGGGGACGCAGTATTTT.

The chain recombines TRBV5-4 with TRBJ2-5; 8 bases agree with TRBD2. The CDR3 loop spans 14 amino acids. Per germline, CDR1 SGHNT and CDR2 YYREEE (reference sequence). The trim removed 2 bases at V and 5 bases at J, leaving 5 bases unmatched. The CDR3 here is CASSLAGGGETQYF. The CDR3 region has the DNA TGTGCCAGCAGCTTAGCGGGCGGGGGGGAGACCCAGTACTTC.

The chain is built from TRBV6-5 and TRBJ1-1, with TRBD1 matching 9 bases. The CDR3 consists of 11 residues. Germline V lookup: CDR1 MNHEY, CDR2 SVGAGI. After removal of 5 bases from V and 11 bases from J, the junction contained 3 bases not matched to a gene. This chain's CDR3 is CASSNRGLAFF. The CDR3 coding sequence is TGTGCCAGCAGTAACAGGGGGCTGGCTTTCTTT.

This clone came up once. The chain carries TRBV9 and TRBJ2-3; D is possibly TRBD2 (6 bases). CDR1 SGDLS and CDR2 YYNGEE come from the germline V gene. The CDR3 runs 12 residues. V lost 1 base and J 9 bases, leaving 9 bases between the germline ends. The CDR3 loop reads CASSVYGGTQYF. The DNA for the CDR3 is TGTGCCAGCAGCGTATATGGGGGGACGCAGTATTTT.